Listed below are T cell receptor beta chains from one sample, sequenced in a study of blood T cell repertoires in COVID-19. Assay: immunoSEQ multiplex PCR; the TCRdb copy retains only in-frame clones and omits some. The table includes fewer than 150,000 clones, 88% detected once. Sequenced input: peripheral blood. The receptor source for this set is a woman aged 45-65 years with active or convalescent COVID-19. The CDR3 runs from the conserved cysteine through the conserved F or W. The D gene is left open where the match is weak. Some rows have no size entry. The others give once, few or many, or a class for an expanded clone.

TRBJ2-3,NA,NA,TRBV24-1,TGTGCCACCAGTGCATACGTGGGAGGCACGCAGTATTTT,CATSAYVGGTQYF
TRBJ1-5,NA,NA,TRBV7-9,TGTGCCAGCAGCTTAGACAGCCAGCCCCAGCATTTT,CASSLDSQPQHF
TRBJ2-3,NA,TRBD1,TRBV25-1,TGTGCCAGCAGTGCAGGGACAGGGGGTGCAGATACGCAGTATTTT,CASSAGTGGADTQYF
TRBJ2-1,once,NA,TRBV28,TGTGCCAGTGGACTCCTCTACAGTGAGCAGTTCTTC,CASGLLYSEQFF
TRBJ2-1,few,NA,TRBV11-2,TGTGCCAGCAGCCCGCGGCATGGCCTAACCTCCTACAATGAGCAGTTCTTC,CASSPRHGLTSYNEQFF
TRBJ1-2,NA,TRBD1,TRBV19,TGTGCCAGTAGTATGGCCGGGACAGGGGGACCGGCTAACTATGGCTACACCTTC,CASSMAGTGGPANYGYTF
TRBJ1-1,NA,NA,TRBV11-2,TGTGCCAGCAGCTTAGAGGCAGGGGTTGTTGCTGAAGCTTTCTTT,CASSLEAGVVAEAFF
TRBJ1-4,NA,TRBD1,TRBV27,TGTGCCAGCAGTATCGGGACAGGGACGCTAGGTGAAAAACTGTTTTTT,CASSIGTGTLGEKLFF
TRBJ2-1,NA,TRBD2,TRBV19,TGTGCCAGTAGTTACCCCACTAGCGGGAGCAATGAGCAGTTCTTC,CASSYPTSGSNEQFF
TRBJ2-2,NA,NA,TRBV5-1,TGCGCCAGCAGCAGATTAACTGGCGGCGTGGGGGAGCTGTTTTTT,CASSRLTGGVGELFF
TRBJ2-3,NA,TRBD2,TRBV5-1,TGCGCCAGCAGCTCCCAGACTAGCGTCGGCACAGATACGCAGTATTTT,CASSSQTSVGTDTQYF